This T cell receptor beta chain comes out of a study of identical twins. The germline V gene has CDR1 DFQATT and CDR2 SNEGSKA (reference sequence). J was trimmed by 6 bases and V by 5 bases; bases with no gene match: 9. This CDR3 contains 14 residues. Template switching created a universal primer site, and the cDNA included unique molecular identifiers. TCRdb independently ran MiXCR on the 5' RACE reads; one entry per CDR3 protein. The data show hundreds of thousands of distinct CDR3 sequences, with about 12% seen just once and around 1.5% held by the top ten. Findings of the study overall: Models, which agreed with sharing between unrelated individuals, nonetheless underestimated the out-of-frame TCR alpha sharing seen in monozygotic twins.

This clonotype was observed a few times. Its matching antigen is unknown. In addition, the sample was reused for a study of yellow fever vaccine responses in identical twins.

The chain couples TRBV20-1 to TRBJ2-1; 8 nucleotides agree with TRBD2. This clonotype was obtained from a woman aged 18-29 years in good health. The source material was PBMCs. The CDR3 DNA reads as TGCAGTGCTGAGACTAGCGCGAAGCTCAATGAGCAGTTCTTC. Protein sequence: CSAETSAKLNEQFF.